This TCR beta chain was recorded in a study of blood T cell repertoires in COVID-19. Study information: Both acute and convalescent COVID-19 samples were obtained from the United States, Italy and Spain.

CDR3 length: 14 residues. Trimming cost V 6 bases and J 5 bases, with 13 bases left between them. CDR1 and CDR2 (germline): MNHEY, SVGAGI. Cohorts were assigned according to the clinical history that participants reported. The authors' processing: Reference gene primer amplification yielded estimated nucleated cell counts. The assay was immunoSEQ multiplex PCR, and TCRdb's table has in-frame clones only and misses some. That table supplies the V and J calls and clone size; D and trimming were determined from the DNA. The sample holds 250,000 or so clones, 85% to 90% seen once. Material for sequencing was PBMCs or T cells enriched from blood (not recorded which). The V and J genes are TRBV6-5 and TRBJ1-4; TRBD1 is a possible D gene (5 bases). The receptor was isolated from a man aged 40-50 years who had recovered from COVID-19. The CDR3 spells CASRDNGWNEKLFF. For the CDR3, the DNA is TGTGCCAGCAGGGACAACGGGTGGAATGAAAAACTGTTTTTT.